These T cell receptor beta chains were read from a single sample in a study of cytomegalovirus exposure and HLA in healthy donors. Sequenced by immunoSEQ multiplex PCR; TCRdb stores in-frame clones only, minus some. Among around 91,000 clones, 64% were seen once, and the ten largest hold 2.3%. Sequencing used PBMCs. These receptors were collected from a human donor in good health. Each CDR3 is given with its conserved first and last residue. Fields, in order: clone size, V gene, D gene, J gene, CDR3 protein, CDR3 DNA. D genes are given only for firm matches. Rows may omit the clone size; those that give it use once, few, many or a size class.

>.|TRBV5-1|.|TRBJ2-1
CASSPLGAEQFF
TGCGCCAGCAGCCCACTGGGGGCCGAGCAGTTCTTC
>.|TRBV4-3|TRBD2|TRBJ2-3
CASSTGGGDTDTQYF
TGCGCCAGCAGCACCGGCGGGGGGGACACAGATACGCAGTATTTT
>.|TRBV29-1|.|TRBJ1-2
CSGVEGRGGYTF
TGCAGCGGGGTGGAGGGGCGGGGTGGCTACACCTTC
>.|TRBV13|TRBD1|TRBJ1-3
CASSLEQGSSGNTIYF
TGTGCCAGCAGCTTAGAACAGGGGAGCTCTGGAAACACCATATATTTT
>.|TRBV4-2|TRBD2|TRBJ2-5
CASSQVQRGEETQYF
TGTGCCAGCAGCCAAGTTCAGCGGGGGGAAGAGACCCAGTACTTC
>.|TRBV18|TRBD1|TRBJ1-2
CASSPDRVDGYTF
TGTGCCAGCTCACCGGACAGGGTCGATGGCTACACCTTC
>few|TRBV10-3|TRBD1|TRBJ1-1
CAISEKGGQGNTEAFF
TGTGCCATCAGTGAGAAAGGGGGACAGGGTAACACTGAAGCTTTCTTT
>once|TRBV5-6|.|TRBJ2-4
CASSLGFQATKNIQYF
TGTGCCAGCAGCTTGGGGTTCCAGGCGACGAAAAACATTCAGTACTTC
>.|TRBV9|.|TRBJ2-7
CASSVDPGGAYEQYF
TGTGCCAGCAGCGTAGACCCCGGGGGAGCCTACGAGCAGTACTTC
>.|TRBV1|.|TRBJ2-5
CTSSPGLAGGPETQYF
TGCACCAGCAGCCCGGGACTAGCGGGGGGGCCTGAGACCCAGTACTTC
>.|TRBV15|.|TRBJ1-1
CATSRARLGVGGTEAFF
TGTGCCACCAGCAGAGCACGTTTGGGTGTGGGAGGCACTGAAGCTTTCTTT
>.|TRBV19|TRBD1|TRBJ1-4
CASSRKGGSEKLFF
TGTGCCAGTAGCCGGAAAGGGGGCAGTGAAAAACTGTTTTTT